The rows below give T cell receptor beta chains drawn from one sample of a study of T cell responses to AZD1222 COVID-19 vaccine. The repertoire was sequenced with immunoSEQ multiplex PCR; TCRdb's copy has only in-frame clones and lacks some. There are about 77,000 clones in the sample; roughly 90% occur only once, and 4.7% lies in the top ten. The material sequenced was peripheral blood, taken 28 days after the second AZD1222 dose. The receptors were sampled from an adult who received the AZD1222 COVID-19 vaccine. The CDR3 runs from the conserved cysteine through the conserved F or W. The order of the fields is clone size, D gene, V gene, J gene, CDR3 protein, CDR3 DNA. D genes are given only for firm matches. The listing skips clone size in some rows; elsewhere it reads once, few, many or a size class.

clone size: NA; D gene: NA; V gene: TRBV5-1; J gene: TRBJ2-5; CDR3 protein: CASSSLDYQETQYF; CDR3 DNA: TGCGCCAGCAGCTCCCTGGACTATCAAGAGACCCAGTACTTC
clone size: NA; D gene: TRBD2; V gene: TRBV6-1; J gene: TRBJ2-7; CDR3 protein: CASSEKKSSGSTYEQYF; CDR3 DNA: TGTGCCAGCAGTGAAAAGAAGTCTAGCGGGAGTACGTACGAGCAGTACTTC
clone size: few; D gene: NA; V gene: TRBV2; J gene: TRBJ2-7; CDR3 protein: CASTEDAYEQYF; CDR3 DNA: TGTGCCAGCACCGAGGACGCTTACGAGCAGTACTTC
clone size: NA; D gene: NA; V gene: TRBV12-3/TRBV12-4; J gene: TRBJ1-2; CDR3 protein: CASSLRGLDGYTF; CDR3 DNA: TGTGCCAGCAGTTTGAGGGGACTGGATGGCTACACCTTC
clone size: NA; D gene: NA; V gene: TRBV20-1; J gene: TRBJ1-2; CDR3 protein: CSASILGAHRGYGYTF; CDR3 DNA: TGCAGTGCTAGTATACTCGGCGCCCACCGGGGCTATGGCTACACCTTC
clone size: NA; D gene: NA; V gene: TRBV21-1; J gene: TRBJ2-7; CDR3 protein: CASSTESTPDRAVYEQYF; CDR3 DNA: TGTGCCAGCAGCACCGAAAGCACCCCGGACAGGGCGGTCTACGAGCAGTACTTC
clone size: NA; D gene: NA; V gene: TRBV28; J gene: TRBJ1-6; CDR3 protein: CASSPSSYNSPLHF; CDR3 DNA: TGTGCCAGCAGTCCATCCTCCTATAATTCACCCCTCCACTTT
clone size: NA; D gene: NA; V gene: TRBV18; J gene: TRBJ1-5; CDR3 protein: CASSVDGHPNQPQHF; CDR3 DNA: TGTGCCAGCTCAGTTGACGGACACCCCAATCAGCCCCAGCATTTT
clone size: NA; D gene: NA; V gene: TRBV19; J gene: TRBJ1-1; CDR3 protein: CASSTELNTEAFF; CDR3 DNA: TGTGCCAGTAGTACTGAACTGAACACTGAAGCTTTCTTT
clone size: NA; D gene: TRBD1; V gene: TRBV28; J gene: TRBJ2-6; CDR3 protein: CASRRQGAFYSGANVLTF; CDR3 DNA: TGTGCCAGCAGAAGACAGGGGGCTTTCTACTCTGGGGCCAACGTCCTGACTTTC
clone size: once; D gene: NA; V gene: TRBV7-2; J gene: TRBJ1-4; CDR3 protein: CASSEKRKSWDEKLFF; CDR3 DNA: TGTGCCAGCAGCGAGAAACGCAAAAGTTGGGATGAAAAACTGTTTTTT
clone size: NA; D gene: TRBD1; V gene: TRBV7-3; J gene: TRBJ2-2; CDR3 protein: CASSPSPGQGTTGELFF; CDR3 DNA: TGTGCCAGCAGCCCAAGTCCGGGACAGGGGACCACCGGGGAGCTGTTTTTT
clone size: NA; D gene: NA; V gene: TRBV5-1; J gene: TRBJ1-1; CDR3 protein: CASSLADGGGAFF; CDR3 DNA: TGCGCCAGCAGCTTGGCCGACGGTGGGGGAGCTTTCTTT
clone size: NA; D gene: NA; V gene: TRBV29-1; J gene: TRBJ2-7; CDR3 protein: CSAEGDSYEQYF; CDR3 DNA: TGCAGCGCAGAGGGAGACTCCTACGAGCAGTACTTC
clone size: NA; D gene: NA; V gene: TRBV7-2; J gene: TRBJ2-7; CDR3 protein: CASSPHYEQYF; CDR3 DNA: TGTGCCAGCAGCCCACACTACGAGCAGTACTTC
clone size: NA; D gene: NA; V gene: TRBV6-5; J gene: TRBJ2-7; CDR3 protein: CASSYLGEQYF; CDR3 DNA: TGTGCCAGCAGTTATCTTGGAGAGCAGTACTTC
clone size: NA; D gene: TRBD2; V gene: TRBV11-3; J gene: TRBJ2-1; CDR3 protein: CASSLRWTSGSRNEQFF; CDR3 DNA: TGTGCCAGCAGCTTAAGGTGGACTAGCGGGAGTCGGAATGAGCAGTTCTTC
clone size: NA; D gene: TRBD1; V gene: TRBV19; J gene: TRBJ1-2; CDR3 protein: CASSIDPTWDRAGYTF; CDR3 DNA: TGTGCCAGTAGTATAGATCCAACATGGGACAGGGCTGGCTACACCTTC
clone size: NA; D gene: NA; V gene: TRBV28; J gene: TRBJ1-3; CDR3 protein: CASSFMSSRNTIYF; CDR3 DNA: TGTGCCAGCAGTTTCATGTCGTCGAGAAACACCATATATTTT
clone size: NA; D gene: TRBD1; V gene: TRBV19; J gene: TRBJ1-4; CDR3 protein: CASSLDREEGEKLFF; CDR3 DNA: TGTGCCAGTAGTTTGGACAGGGAGGAGGGAGAAAAACTGTTTTTT
clone size: NA; D gene: TRBD1; V gene: TRBV5-5; J gene: TRBJ1-3; CDR3 protein: CASSLELPDRRDRNTIYF; CDR3 DNA: TGTGCCAGCAGCTTGGAGCTCCCGGACAGGCGTGATCGAAACACCATATATTTT
clone size: NA; D gene: TRBD1; V gene: TRBV7-8; J gene: TRBJ2-4; CDR3 protein: CASSHSHPGQVAKNIQYF; CDR3 DNA: TGTGCCAGCAGCCACAGTCATCCGGGACAGGTAGCCAAAAACATTCAGTACTTC
clone size: NA; D gene: NA; V gene: TRBV18; J gene: TRBJ1-3; CDR3 protein: CASSMDRSGNTIYF; CDR3 DNA: TGTGCCAGCTCGATGGACAGATCTGGAAACACCATATATTTT
clone size: NA; D gene: NA; V gene: TRBV29-1; J gene: TRBJ1-2; CDR3 protein: CSVEEPAERGYGYTF; CDR3 DNA: TGCAGCGTTGAAGAACCGGCGGAGCGGGGCTATGGCTACACCTTC
clone size: NA; D gene: NA; V gene: TRBV27; J gene: TRBJ1-1; CDR3 protein: CASSLLGAKQNTEAFF; CDR3 DNA: TGTGCCAGCAGTTTATTGGGCGCAAAACAGAACACTGAAGCTTTCTTT
clone size: NA; D gene: NA; V gene: TRBV27; J gene: TRBJ1-2; CDR3 protein: CASSLYSFLEGGYTF; CDR3 DNA: TGTGCCAGCAGTTTGTACAGCTTTCTAGAAGGTGGCTACACCTTC
clone size: NA; D gene: TRBD1; V gene: TRBV5-1; J gene: TRBJ1-1; CDR3 protein: CASSLSGTENTEAFF; CDR3 DNA: TGCGCCAGCAGCTTATCCGGGACAGAGAACACTGAAGCTTTCTTT
clone size: NA; D gene: TRBD2; V gene: TRBV15; J gene: TRBJ2-1; CDR3 protein: CATSRAGAGAYNEQFF; CDR3 DNA: TGTGCCACCAGCAGAGCTGGAGCGGGGGCATACAATGAGCAGTTCTTC
clone size: NA; D gene: NA; V gene: TRBV27; J gene: TRBJ1-4; CDR3 protein: CASSLTGGGNEKLFF; CDR3 DNA: TGTGCCAGCAGTTTGACAGGAGGTGGTAATGAAAAACTGTTTTTT
clone size: few; D gene: NA; V gene: TRBV24-1; J gene: TRBJ1-1; CDR3 protein: CATRRGTEAFF; CDR3 DNA: TGTGCCACCAGACGGGGCACTGAAGCTTTCTTT